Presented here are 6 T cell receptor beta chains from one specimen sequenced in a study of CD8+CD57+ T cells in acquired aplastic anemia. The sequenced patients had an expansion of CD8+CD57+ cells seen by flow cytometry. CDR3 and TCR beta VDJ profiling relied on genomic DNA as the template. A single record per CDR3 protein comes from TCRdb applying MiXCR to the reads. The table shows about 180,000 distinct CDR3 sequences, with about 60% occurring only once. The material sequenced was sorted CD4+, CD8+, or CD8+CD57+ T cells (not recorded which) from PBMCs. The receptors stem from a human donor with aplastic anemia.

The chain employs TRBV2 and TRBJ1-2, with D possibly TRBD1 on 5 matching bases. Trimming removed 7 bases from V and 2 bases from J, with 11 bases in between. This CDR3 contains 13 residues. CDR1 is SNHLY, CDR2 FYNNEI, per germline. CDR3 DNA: TGTGCCAGCACGTCTGGGACGAACTATGGCTACACCTTC. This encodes CASTSGTNYGYTF.

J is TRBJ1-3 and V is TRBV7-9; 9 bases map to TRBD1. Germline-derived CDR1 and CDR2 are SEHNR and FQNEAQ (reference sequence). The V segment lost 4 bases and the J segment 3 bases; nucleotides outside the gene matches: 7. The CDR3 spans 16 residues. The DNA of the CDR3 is TGTGCCAGCAGCTCCCAGACAGGGGGACTTGGAAACACCATATATTTT. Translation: CASSSQTGGLGNTIYF.

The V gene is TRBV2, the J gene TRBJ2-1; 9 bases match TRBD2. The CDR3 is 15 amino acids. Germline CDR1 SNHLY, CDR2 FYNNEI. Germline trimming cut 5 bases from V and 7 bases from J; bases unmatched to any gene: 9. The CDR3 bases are TGTGCCAGCAGTCACAGAAGCGGGGGGCAGAATGAGCAGTTCTTC. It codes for CASSHRSGGQNEQFF. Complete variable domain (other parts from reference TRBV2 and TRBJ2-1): EPEVTQTPSHQVTQMGQEVILRCVPISNHLYFYWYRQILGQKVEFLVSFYNNEISEKSEIFDDQFSVERPDGSNFTLKIRSTKLEDSAMYFCASSHRSGGQNEQFFGPGTRLTVL.

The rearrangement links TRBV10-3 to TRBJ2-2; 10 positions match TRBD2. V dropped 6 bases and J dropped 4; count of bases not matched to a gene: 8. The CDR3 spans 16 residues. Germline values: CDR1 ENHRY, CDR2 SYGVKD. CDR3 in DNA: TGTGCCATCAGACTAACTAGCGGGGCGGCCACCGGGGAGCTGTTTTTT. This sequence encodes CAIRLTSGAATGELFF.

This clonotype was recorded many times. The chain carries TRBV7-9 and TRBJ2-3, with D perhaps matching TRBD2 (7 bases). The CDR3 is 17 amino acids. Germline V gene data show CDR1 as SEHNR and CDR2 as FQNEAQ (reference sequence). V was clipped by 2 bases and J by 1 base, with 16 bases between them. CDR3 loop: CASSLPEGGGGTDTQYF. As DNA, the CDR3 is TGTGCCAGCAGCTTACCTGAAGGCGGGGGCGGCACAGATACGCAGTATTTT. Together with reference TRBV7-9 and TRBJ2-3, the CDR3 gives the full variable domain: DTGVSQNPRHKITKRGQNVTFRCDPISEHNRLYWYRQTLGQGPEFLTYFQNEAQLEKSRLLSDRFSAERPKGSFSTLEIQRTEQGDSAMYLCASSLPEGGGGTDTQYFGPGTRLTVL.

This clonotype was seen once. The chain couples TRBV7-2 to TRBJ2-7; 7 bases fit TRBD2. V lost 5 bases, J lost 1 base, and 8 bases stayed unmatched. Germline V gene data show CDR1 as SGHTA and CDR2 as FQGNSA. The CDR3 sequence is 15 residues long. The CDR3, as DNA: TGTGCCAGCAGCAAAGGGGCTAGCGGTTCCTACGAGCAGTACTTC. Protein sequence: CASSKGASGSYEQYF. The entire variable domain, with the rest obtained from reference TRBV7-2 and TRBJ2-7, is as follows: GAGVSQSPSNKVTEKGKDVELRCDPISGHTALYWYRQSLGQGLEFLIYFQGNSAPDKSGLPSDRFSAERTGGSVSTLTIQRTQQEDSAVYLCASSKGASGSYEQYFGPGTRLTVT.